The source of this TCR beta chain is a study of T cells after yellow fever vaccination. Study-wide context: Those fractions that held only low numbers of cells were prepared using the SMART-Seq v4 Ultra Low Input RNA kit. General study points: Any FACS-sorted repertoire could hold abundant clonotypes that contaminate it from the bulk population.

Each CDR3 protein is one row after TCRdb ran MiXCR on the 5' RACE reads. The data hold about 580,000 distinct CDR3 sequences, with 17% observed a single time. CDR3 length: 16 residues. The V end was cut by 4 bases, the J end by 4 bases, with 17 bases between. Germline V lookup: CDR1 MNHNS, CDR2 SASEGT. This clonotype has just a few counts. Antigen specificity is unknown. The sample was PBMCs, taken about 5 days after the first yellow fever vaccination. The chain has TRBV6-1 and TRBJ1-5; D may be TRBD1 (5 bases). The receptor was isolated from a man aged 18 to 29 who received the YFV17D yellow fever vaccine. The CDR3 loop reads CASSATTGVRNQPQHF. For the CDR3, the DNA is TGTGCCAGCAGTGCTACAACAGGAGTTAGGAATCAGCCCCAGCATTTT.